The 16 T cell receptor beta chains below were found in one sample sequenced in a study of chemoradiotherapy in HPV16-positive cancers. Produced via immunoSEQ multiplex PCR; TCRdb's table is partial and in-frame only. The sample lists around 30,000 clones, roughly nine tenths occurring once. The specimen was blood, collected from a patient who underwent chemoradiotherapy. Receptors were obtained from a human donor with HPV-associated anogenital cancer.

The gene calls are TRBV4-3 and TRBJ2-1; 7 bases agree with TRBD1. The J segment lost 2 bases and the V segment lost 1 base, leaving 2 bases of the junction unmatched. CDR1 and CDR2 (germline): LGHNA, YSLEER. The CDR3 runs 15 residues. The CDR3: CASSQVGQAYNEQFF. CDR3 coding DNA: TGCGCCAGCAGCCAAGTTGGACAGGCCTACAATGAGCAGTTCTTC.

The rearrangement joins TRBV19 to TRBJ1-5; no firm D call. V lost 3 bases to trimming and J lost 4 bases, with 10 bases between them. The CDR3 has 14 amino acids. The V gene's germline CDR1 is LNHDA and CDR2 SQIVND (reference sequence). Here the CDR3 reads CASSIEKGNQPQHF. CDR3 coding DNA: TGTGCCAGTAGTATTGAGAAAGGGAATCAGCCCCAGCATTTT.

The chain is built from TRBV5-1 and TRBJ2-2, with 9 bases lining up with TRBD1. This CDR3 has 15 amino acids. Germline-derived CDR1 and CDR2 are SGHRS and YFSETQ. V was pared by 1 base and J by 7 bases, with 5 bases of the junction left unmatched. Here the CDR3 DNA reads TGCGCCAGCAGCTTGTCACAGGGGGCGATCGGGGAGCTGTTTTTT. Translation gives CASSLSQGAIGELFF. The full variable domain, its missing parts supplied by reference TRBV5-1 and TRBJ2-2, is KAGVTQTPRYLIKTRGQQVTLSCSPISGHRSVSWYQQTPGQGLQFLFEYFSETQRNKGNFPGRFSGRQFSNSRSEMNVSTLELGDSALYLCASSLSQGAIGELFFGEGSRLTVL.

This clone has only a few counts. The rearrangement links TRBV25-1 to TRBJ1-2; D perhaps matches TRBD1 (6 bases). The ends were cut back, 8 bases at V and 4 bases at J, with 14 bases in the middle. Germline-derived CDR1 and CDR2 are MGHDK and SYGVNS. This CDR3 is built from 13 residues. The CDR3 coding sequence is TGTGCCAGCGGGGCAGGGGATGGCTATGGCTACACCTTC. Protein: CASGAGDGYGYTF.

This clone appeared a single time. The genes are TRBV6-1 and TRBJ1-5; TRBD1 might be the D (5 bases). V dropped 1 base and J dropped 9 bases, with 10 bases sitting between them. This CDR3 contains 13 residues. CDR1 is MNHNS and CDR2 is SASEGT in the germline V gene. The CDR3 DNA is TGTGCCAGCAGTGAAGGCGGGACGGGGCCCCAGCATTTT. Translation: CASSEGGTGPQHF.

This chain uses TRBV6-6 with TRBJ1-1; D remains unclear. Germline lookup yields CDR1 MNHNY and CDR2 SVGAGI (reference sequence). Trimming pared 0 bases from V and 0 bases from J, leaving 5 bases between. The CDR3 has 14 residues. The CDR3 sequence: CASSYSILNTEAFF. CDR3 nucleotide sequence: TGTGCCAGCAGTTACTCGATCTTGAACACTGAAGCTTTCTTT.

The V and J genes are TRBV9 and TRBJ1-3, with D possibly being TRBD1 (5 bases). The CDR3 consists of 16 residues. The ends were cut back, 3 bases at V and 2 bases at J, with 15 bases in the middle. CDR1 is SGDLS and CDR2 is YYNGEE in the germline V gene. The chain's CDR3 is CASSETITGPGNTIYF. DNA for the CDR3: TGTGCCAGCAGCGAAACCATAACGGGACCTGGAAACACCATATATTTT.

The J gene is TRBJ2-7, the V gene TRBV6-5, with 9 positions matching TRBD2. J lost 3 bases, V lost 9 bases, and 0 bases had no gene match. The CDR3 covers 11 residues. Germline CDR1 reads MNHEY; CDR2 reads SVGAGI. CDR3 sequence: CASSGGYEQYF. CDR3 coding DNA: TGTGCCAGTAGCGGGGGCTACGAGCAGTACTTC.

This chain connects TRBV7-6 to TRBJ2-3; D possibly uses TRBD1 or TRBD2 (5 bases each). CDR1 and CDR2 (germline): SGHVS, FNYEAQ. The CDR3 contains 15 residues. V lost 6 bases and J 6 bases, leaving 19 bases between the germline ends. For the CDR3, the DNA is TGTGCCAGCAGTTCTACGTGGGGACCCCGCGATACGCAGTATTTT. Amino acid sequence: CASSSTWGPRDTQYF.

The CDR3 is CATSRDGPGTGQETQYF. The CDR3 coding sequence is TGTGCCACCAGCAGAGATGGACCCGGGACAGGGCAAGAGACCCAGTACTTC. V gene TRBV15 combines with J gene TRBJ2-5; the match to TRBD1 covers 9 bases. This CDR3 contains 17 residues. J lost 2 bases, V lost 0 bases, and 7 bases had no gene match. Looked up from germline, CDR1 is LNHNV and CDR2 is YYDKDF (reference sequence).

This clone was counted between two and nine times. This CDR3 reads CASSLNSPLHF. Here the CDR3 DNA reads TGTGCCAGCAGTTTAAATTCACCCCTCCACTTT. This chain links TRBV6-6 with TRBJ1-6; D remains ambiguous. The germline CDR1 and CDR2 sequences are MNHNY and SVGAGI (reference sequence). The CDR3 loop spans 11 amino acids. Trimming removed 4 bases from V and 7 bases from J, with 2 bases in between.

The table lists this clone with a few counts. The chain is built from TRBV19 and TRBJ2-7, with TRBD1 matching over 7 bases. V shed 5 bases, J shed 7 bases, and the junction held 8 bases outside the gene matches. The CDR3 sequence is 13 residues long. From germline, CDR1 is LNHDA and CDR2 SQIVND (reference sequence). The CDR3 sequence: CASSQQGLREQYF. In DNA, the CDR3 is TGTGCCAGTAGTCAACAGGGGCTCAGGGAGCAGTACTTC. Drawing the rest from reference TRBV19 and TRBJ2-7, the complete variable domain is DGGITQSPKYLFRKEGQNVTLSCEQNLNHDAMYWYRQDPGQGLRLIYYSQIVNDFQKGDIAEGYSVSREKKESFPLTVTSAQKNPTAFYLCASSQQGLREQYFGPGTRLTVT.

The rearrangement links TRBV6-1 to TRBJ1-5; D ambiguous. Germline V gives CDR1 MNHNS, CDR2 SASEGT. V lost 7 bases and J 3 bases, leaving 10 bases between the germline ends. The CDR3 has 13 amino acids. In DNA form, the CDR3 reads TGTGCCAGCACTCCCAGGAACAATCAGCCCCAGCATTTT. This encodes CASTPRNNQPQHF.

This clone was counted only a few times. J is TRBJ1-6 and V is TRBV9; 7 nucleotides match TRBD1. The germline V gene encodes CDR1 SGDLS and CDR2 YYNGEE. V was pared by 2 bases and J by 7 bases, with 6 bases of the junction left unmatched. The CDR3 loop spans 15 amino acids. The CDR3 here is CASSVGGTANSPLHF. CDR3 sequence (DNA): TGTGCCAGCAGCGTTGGTGGGACAGCAAATTCACCCCTCCACTTT.

The chain employs TRBV5-1 and TRBJ1-1, with 9 bases that match TRBD1. Germline lookup yields CDR1 SGHRS and CDR2 YFSETQ. The CDR3 consists of 14 residues. With V trimmed by 3 bases and J by 4 bases, 4 bases remained unmatched. Here the CDR3 DNA reads TGCGCCAGCAGCTCCGGACAGGGGAGCACTGAAGCTTTCTTT. It codes for CASSSGQGSTEAFF.

V usage is TRBV7-8 and J usage is TRBJ2-1; D unresolved. The ends were cut back, 1 base at V and 0 bases at J, with 10 bases in the middle. The CDR3 runs 16 residues. The germline V gene has CDR1 SGHVS and CDR2 FQNEAQ. The DNA for the CDR3 is TGTGCCAGCAGCTTAGTTGGATTCAGCTCCTACAATGAGCAGTTCTTC. It encodes CASSLVGFSSYNEQFF.